Listed below are T cell receptor beta chains from one sample, sequenced in a study of PD-L1 blockade in urothelial cancer. TCRdb's copy holds only in-frame clones and misses some; the assay was immunoSEQ multiplex PCR. The profile shows 25,000 to 30,000 clones, more than 70% of them singletons. The sample consisted of PBMCs, taken around atezolizumab (anti-PD-L1) treatment. The receptors were sampled from a man over 45 with urothelial cancer. Each CDR3 is given with its conserved first and last residue. The order of the fields is J gene, V gene, CDR3 protein.

TRBJ2-7	TRBV2	CASSETGTSGTYEQYF
TRBJ1-1	TRBV6-5	CASSYSGNLNTEAFF
TRBJ1-5	TRBV6-1	CASSESTGAGQPQHF
TRBJ1-6	TRBV4-1	CASSPEGNSPLHF
TRBJ2-3	TRBV2	CASSAPRRVVDTQYF
TRBJ2-2	TRBV10-1	CASTMGTGGDGANTGELFF
TRBJ1-3	TRBV30	CAWSERTGFSGNTIYF
TRBJ2-1	TRBV7-9	CASSEGQGYNEQFF
TRBJ2-1	TRBV6-5	CATTTSGKGYEQFF
TRBJ2-3	TRBV5-1	CASSLGSGLGTDTQYF
TRBJ2-1	TRBV4-1	CASSQVTAASSYNEQFF
TRBJ2-3	TRBV30	CAWSVDGRDTQYF
TRBJ2-3	TRBV21-1	CASSKSRRRVTDTQYF
TRBJ2-5	TRBV10-2	CASADLTSGRLEIQYF
TRBJ2-7	TRBV5-1	CASSRGVAGEQYF
TRBJ1-1	TRBV2	CARVGGGSGSTEAFF
TRBJ2-1	TRBV5-1	CASSVTQGTTYNEQFF
TRBJ2-7	TRBV7-2	CASSHSGAYEQYF
TRBJ2-6	TRBV6-5	CASSYSWASGANVLTF
TRBJ1-3	TRBV7-6	CASSSPGGRNTIYF
TRBJ2-5	TRBV23-1	CASSESNRTQETQYF
TRBJ2-1	TRBV7-2	CASSPQTSGSPNEQFF
TRBJ2-1	TRBV5-1	CASSLGSGAPYNEQFF
TRBJ2-7	TRBV7-9	CASSLRGRYEQYF
TRBJ1-4	TRBV5-8	CASSSNSNEKLFF
TRBJ2-3	TRBV12-5	CASGLVLASGGRTDTQYF
TRBJ1-1	TRBV6-6	CASTERGGTEAFF
TRBJ1-5	TRBV28	CASGRADQPQHF
TRBJ2-5	TRBV7-9	CASSKDSLPQETQYF
TRBJ2-3	TRBV6-5	CASEDRGTDTQYF
TRBJ1-2	TRBV30	CAWSRDRGNYGYTF
TRBJ2-7	TRBV19	CASSPGLAPYEQYF
TRBJ1-3	TRBV11-3	CASSSRPGNTIYF
TRBJ1-1	TRBV19	CASRSGRNTEAFF
TRBJ2-7	TRBV19	CASSTGQATYEQYF
TRBJ2-2	TRBV11-2	CASSLGGLAGGISTGELFF
TRBJ2-3	TRBV19	CASSITVTSGITDTQYF
TRBJ1-2	TRBV7-2	CASSLGLQGGYGYTF
TRBJ1-4	TRBV18	CASSPLNRANEKLFF
TRBJ2-1	TRBV2	CASSESWASGRGDNEQFF
TRBJ1-2	TRBV27	CASTPGGGGMDGYTF
TRBJ2-1	TRBV5-1	CASSLGTSVNEQFF
TRBJ2-1	TRBV30	CAWSVGGSSGRNNEQFF
TRBJ1-2	TRBV30	CAWIRAQGSGYTF
TRBJ2-1	TRBV5-1	CASSLGLAGVAYNEQFF
TRBJ2-2	TRBV9	CASSVASGATGELFF